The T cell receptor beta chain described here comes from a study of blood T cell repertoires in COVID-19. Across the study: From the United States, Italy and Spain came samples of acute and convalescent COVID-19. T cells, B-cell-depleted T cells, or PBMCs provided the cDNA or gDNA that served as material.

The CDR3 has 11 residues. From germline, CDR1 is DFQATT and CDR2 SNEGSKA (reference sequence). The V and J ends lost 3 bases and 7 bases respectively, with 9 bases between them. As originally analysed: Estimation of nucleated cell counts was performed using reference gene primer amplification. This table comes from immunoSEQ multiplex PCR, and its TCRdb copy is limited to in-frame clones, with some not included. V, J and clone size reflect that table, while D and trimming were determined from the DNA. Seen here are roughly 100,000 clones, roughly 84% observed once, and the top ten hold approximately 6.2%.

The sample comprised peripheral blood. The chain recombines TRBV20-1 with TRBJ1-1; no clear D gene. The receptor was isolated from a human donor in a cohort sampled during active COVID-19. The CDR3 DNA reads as TGCAGTGCTAGTAGTAGAATTGAAGCTTTCTTT. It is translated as CSASSRIEAFF.